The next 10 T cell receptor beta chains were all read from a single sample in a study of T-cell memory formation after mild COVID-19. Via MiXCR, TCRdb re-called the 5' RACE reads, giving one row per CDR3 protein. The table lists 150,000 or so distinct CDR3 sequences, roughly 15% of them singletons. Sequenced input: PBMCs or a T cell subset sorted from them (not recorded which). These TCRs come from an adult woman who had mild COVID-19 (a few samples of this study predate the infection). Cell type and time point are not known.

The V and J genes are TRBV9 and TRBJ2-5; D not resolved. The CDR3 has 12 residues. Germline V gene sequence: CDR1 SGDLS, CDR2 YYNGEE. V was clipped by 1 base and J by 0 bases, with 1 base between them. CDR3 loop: CASSVNQETQYF. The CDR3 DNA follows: TGTGCCAGCAGCGTAAACCAAGAGACCCAGTACTTC.

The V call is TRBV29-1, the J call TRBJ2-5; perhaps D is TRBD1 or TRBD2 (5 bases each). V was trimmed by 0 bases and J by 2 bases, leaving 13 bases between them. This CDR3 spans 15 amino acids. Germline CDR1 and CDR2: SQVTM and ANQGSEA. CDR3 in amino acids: CSVEDLWGPQETQYF. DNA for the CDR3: TGCAGCGTTGAAGATCTGTGGGGACCACAAGAGACCCAGTACTTC. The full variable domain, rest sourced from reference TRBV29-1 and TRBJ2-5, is SAVISQKPSRDICQRGTSLTIQCQVDSQVTMMFWYRQQPGQSLTLIATANQGSEATYESGFVIDKFPISRPNLTFSTLTVSNMSPEDSSIYLCSVEDLWGPQETQYFGPGTRLLVL.

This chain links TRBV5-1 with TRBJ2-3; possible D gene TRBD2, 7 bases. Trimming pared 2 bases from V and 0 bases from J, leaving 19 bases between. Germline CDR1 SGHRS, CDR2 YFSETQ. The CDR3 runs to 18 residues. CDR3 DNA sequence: TGCGCCAGCAGCTTCCCGCTTTCTGCGGGGGCCAGCACAGATACGCAGTATTTT. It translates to CASSFPLSAGASTDTQYF.

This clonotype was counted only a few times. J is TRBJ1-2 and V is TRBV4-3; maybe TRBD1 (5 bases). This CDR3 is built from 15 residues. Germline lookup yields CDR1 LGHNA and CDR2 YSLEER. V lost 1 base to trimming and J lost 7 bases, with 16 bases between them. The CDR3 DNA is TGCGCCAGCAGCCAAGTCCCAGGGATAATCGCTGGCTACACCTTC. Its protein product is CASSQVPGIIAGYTF.

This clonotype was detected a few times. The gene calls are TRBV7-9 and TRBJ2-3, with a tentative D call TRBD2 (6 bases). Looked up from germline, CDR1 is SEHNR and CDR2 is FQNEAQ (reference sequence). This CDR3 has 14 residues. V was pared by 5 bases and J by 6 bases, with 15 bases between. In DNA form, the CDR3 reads TGTGCCAGCAGCCGGACTATATTAAAGGATACGCAGTATTTT. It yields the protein CASSRTILKDTQYF.

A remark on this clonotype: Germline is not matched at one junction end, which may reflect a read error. The CDR3 region is CASSQALAGGRRVF. The DNA of the CDR3 is TGTGCCAGCAGCCAAGCCCTAGCGGGGGGCCGGCGGGTCTTC. This chain links TRBV4-2 with TRBJ2-1, with 11 bases lining up with TRBD2. Germline CDR1 is LGHNA and CDR2 is YNFKEQ. This CDR3 comprises 14 residues.

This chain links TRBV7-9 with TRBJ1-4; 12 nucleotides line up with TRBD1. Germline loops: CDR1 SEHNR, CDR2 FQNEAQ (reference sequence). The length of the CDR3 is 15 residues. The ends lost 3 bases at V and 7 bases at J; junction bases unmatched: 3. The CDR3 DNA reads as TGTGCCAGCAGCTTTGGGACAGGGGGCGGTGAAAAACTGTTTTTT. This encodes CASSFGTGGGEKLFF.

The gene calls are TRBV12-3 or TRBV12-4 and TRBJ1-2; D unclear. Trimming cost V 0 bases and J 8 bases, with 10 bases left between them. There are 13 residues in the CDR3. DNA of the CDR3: TGTGCCAGCAGTTTAGCGCGGCGGGGAGGCTACACCTTC. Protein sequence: CASSLARRGGYTF.

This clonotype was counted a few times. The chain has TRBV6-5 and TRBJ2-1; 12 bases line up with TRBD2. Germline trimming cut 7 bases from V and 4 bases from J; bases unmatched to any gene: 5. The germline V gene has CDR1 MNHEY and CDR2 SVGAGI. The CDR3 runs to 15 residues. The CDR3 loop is CASNSLAGGYNEQFF. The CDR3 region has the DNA TGTGCCAGCAATTCGCTAGCGGGAGGGTACAATGAGCAGTTCTTC.

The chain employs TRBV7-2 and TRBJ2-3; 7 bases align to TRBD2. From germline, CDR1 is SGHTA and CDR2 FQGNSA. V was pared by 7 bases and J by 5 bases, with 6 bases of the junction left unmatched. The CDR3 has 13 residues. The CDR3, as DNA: TGTGCCAGCACCGCCCGGGGGGAAGATACGCAGTATTTT. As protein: CASTARGEDTQYF.